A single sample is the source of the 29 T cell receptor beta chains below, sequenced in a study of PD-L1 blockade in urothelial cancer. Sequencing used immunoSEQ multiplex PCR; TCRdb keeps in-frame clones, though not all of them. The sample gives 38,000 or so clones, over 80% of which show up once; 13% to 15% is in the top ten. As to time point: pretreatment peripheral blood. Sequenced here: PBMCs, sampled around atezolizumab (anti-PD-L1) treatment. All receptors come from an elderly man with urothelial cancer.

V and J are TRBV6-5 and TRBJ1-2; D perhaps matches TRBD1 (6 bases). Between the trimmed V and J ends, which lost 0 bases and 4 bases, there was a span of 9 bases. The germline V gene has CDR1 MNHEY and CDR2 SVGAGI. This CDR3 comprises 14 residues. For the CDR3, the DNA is TGTGCCAGCAGTTACTCGAAACAGGGCTATGGCTACACCTTC. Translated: CASSYSKQGYGYTF.

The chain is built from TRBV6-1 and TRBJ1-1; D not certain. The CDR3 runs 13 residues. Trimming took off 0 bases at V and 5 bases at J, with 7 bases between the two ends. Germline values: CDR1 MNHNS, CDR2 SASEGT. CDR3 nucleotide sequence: TGTGCCAGCAGTGAAGCCCGCGGGACTGAAGCTTTCTTT. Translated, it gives CASSEARGTEAFF.

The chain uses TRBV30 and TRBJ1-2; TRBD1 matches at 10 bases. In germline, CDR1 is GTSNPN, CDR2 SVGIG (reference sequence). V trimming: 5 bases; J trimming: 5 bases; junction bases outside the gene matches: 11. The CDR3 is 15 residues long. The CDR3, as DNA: TGTGCCTGGCTGACAGGGGGCTTTGGGGGTTATGGCTACACCTTC. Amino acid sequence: CAWLTGGFGGYGYTF. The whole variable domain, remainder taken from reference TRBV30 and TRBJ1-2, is SQTIHQWPATLVQPVGSPLSLECTVEGTSNPNLYWYRQAAGRGLQLLFYSVGIGQISSEVPQNLSASRPQDRQFILSSKKLLLSDSGFYLCAWLTGGFGGYGYTFGSGTRLTVV.

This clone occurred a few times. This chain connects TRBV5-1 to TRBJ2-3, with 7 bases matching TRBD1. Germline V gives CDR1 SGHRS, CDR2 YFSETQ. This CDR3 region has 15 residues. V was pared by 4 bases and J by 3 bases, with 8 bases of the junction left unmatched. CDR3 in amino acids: CASSLQGQKTDTQYF. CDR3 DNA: TGCGCCAGCAGCCTCCAGGGACAGAAAACAGATACGCAGTATTTT.

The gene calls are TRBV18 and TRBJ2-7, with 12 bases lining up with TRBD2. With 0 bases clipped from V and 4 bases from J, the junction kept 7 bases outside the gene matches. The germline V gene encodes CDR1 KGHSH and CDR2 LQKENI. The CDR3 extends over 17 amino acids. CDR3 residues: CASSPPGLAGKGYEQYF. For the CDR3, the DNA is TGTGCCAGCTCACCACCAGGACTAGCGGGAAAAGGGTACGAGCAGTACTTC.

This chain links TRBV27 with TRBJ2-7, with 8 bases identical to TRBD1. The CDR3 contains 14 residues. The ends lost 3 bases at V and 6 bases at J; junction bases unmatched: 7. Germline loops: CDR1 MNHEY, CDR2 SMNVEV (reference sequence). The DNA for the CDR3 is TGTGCCAGCAGTTTCCGCGGACAGGGTTCCGAGCAGTACTTC. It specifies CASSFRGQGSEQYF.

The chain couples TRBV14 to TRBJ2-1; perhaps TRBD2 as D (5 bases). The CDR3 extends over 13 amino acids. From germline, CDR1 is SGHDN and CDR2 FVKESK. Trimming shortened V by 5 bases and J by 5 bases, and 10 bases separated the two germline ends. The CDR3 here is CASSNSAHNEQFF. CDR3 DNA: TGTGCCAGCAGCAATAGCGCCCACAATGAGCAGTTCTTC. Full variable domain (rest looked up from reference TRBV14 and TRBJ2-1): EAGVTQFPSHSVIEKGQTVTLRCDPISGHDNLYWYRRVMGKEIKFLLHFVKESKQDESGMPNNRFLAERTGGTYSTLKVQPAELEDSGVYFCASSNSAHNEQFFGPGTRLTVL.

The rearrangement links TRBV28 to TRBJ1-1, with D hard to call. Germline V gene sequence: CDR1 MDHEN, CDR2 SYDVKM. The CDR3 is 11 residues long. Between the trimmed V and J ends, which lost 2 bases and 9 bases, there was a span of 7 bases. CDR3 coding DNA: TGTGCCAGCAGTTTAACAGAAAAAGCTTTCTTT. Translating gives CASSLTEKAFF.

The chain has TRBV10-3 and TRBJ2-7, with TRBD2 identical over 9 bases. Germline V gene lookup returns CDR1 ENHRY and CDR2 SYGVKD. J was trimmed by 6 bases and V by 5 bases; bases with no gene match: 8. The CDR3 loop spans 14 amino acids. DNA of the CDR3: TGTGCCATCAGTAATCAAGGGACTAGCAGCGAGCAGTACTTC. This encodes CAISNQGTSSEQYF.

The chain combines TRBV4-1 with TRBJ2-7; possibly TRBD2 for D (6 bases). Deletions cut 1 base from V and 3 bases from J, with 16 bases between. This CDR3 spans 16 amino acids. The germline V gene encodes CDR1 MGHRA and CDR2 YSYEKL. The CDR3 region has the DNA TGCGCCAGCAGCCAAGCCCCCTCCGGGAGCTTCTACGAGCAGTACTTC. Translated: CASSQAPSGSFYEQYF.

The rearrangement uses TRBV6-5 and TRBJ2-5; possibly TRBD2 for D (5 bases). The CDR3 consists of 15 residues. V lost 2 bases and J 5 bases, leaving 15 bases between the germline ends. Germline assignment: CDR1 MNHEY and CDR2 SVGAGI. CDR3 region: CASSYMVGEWETQYF. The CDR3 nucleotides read TGTGCCAGCAGTTACATGGTCGGGGAGTGGGAGACCCAGTACTTC.

CDR3 in DNA: TGTGCCAGCAGCTTTCGCGGGAGGGAGTTGGGTACGCAGTATTTT. Its translation is CASSFRGRELGTQYF. The chain joins TRBV7-6 to TRBJ2-3, with 9 nucleotides matching TRBD2. V was pared by 3 bases and J by 8 bases, with 9 bases of the junction left unmatched. Germline CDR1 is SGHVS and CDR2 is FNYEAQ. CDR3 size: 15 residues.

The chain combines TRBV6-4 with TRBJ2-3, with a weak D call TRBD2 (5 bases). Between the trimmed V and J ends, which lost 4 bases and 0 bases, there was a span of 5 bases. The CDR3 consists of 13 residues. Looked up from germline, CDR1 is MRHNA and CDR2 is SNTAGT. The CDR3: CASSGGSTDTQYF. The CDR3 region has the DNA TGTGCCAGCAGTGGCGGGAGCACAGATACGCAGTATTTT.

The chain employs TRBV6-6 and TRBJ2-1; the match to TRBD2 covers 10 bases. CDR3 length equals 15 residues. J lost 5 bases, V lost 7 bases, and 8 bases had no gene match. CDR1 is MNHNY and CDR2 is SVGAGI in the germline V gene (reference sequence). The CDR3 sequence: CASTLGLAGDNEQFF. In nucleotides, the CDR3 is TGTGCCAGCACCCTTGGCCTAGCGGGGGACAATGAGCAGTTCTTC.

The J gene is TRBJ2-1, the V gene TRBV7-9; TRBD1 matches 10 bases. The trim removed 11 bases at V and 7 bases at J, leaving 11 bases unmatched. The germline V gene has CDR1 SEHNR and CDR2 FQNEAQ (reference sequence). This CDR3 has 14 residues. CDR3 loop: CAGREQDRGNEQFF. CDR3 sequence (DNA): TGTGCCGGACGAGAGCAGGACAGGGGGAATGAGCAGTTCTTC.

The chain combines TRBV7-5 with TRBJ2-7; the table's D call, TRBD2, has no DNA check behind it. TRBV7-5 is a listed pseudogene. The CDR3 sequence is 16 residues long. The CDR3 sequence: CVRSLVGGLAIYEQYF. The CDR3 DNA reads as TGTGTCAGAAGCTTAGTTGGGGGACTAGCGATCTACGAGCAGTACTTC.

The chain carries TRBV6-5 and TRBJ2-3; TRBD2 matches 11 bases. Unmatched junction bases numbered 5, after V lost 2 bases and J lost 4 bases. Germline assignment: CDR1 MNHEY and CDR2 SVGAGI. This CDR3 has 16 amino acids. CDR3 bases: TGTGCCAGCAGTTACCAGACTAGCGGGAACGCAGATACGCAGTATTTT. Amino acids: CASSYQTSGNADTQYF.

In DNA form, the CDR3 reads TGTGCCAGCAGCTCACTTTCTCGGGGAAGGTACACTGAAGCTTTCTTT. Translating it yields CASSSLSRGRYTEAFF. This chain joins TRBV5-6 and TRBJ1-1; no definite D call. Deletions cut 3 bases from V and 3 bases from J, with 18 bases between. CDR3 length equals 16 residues. In germline, CDR1 is SGHDT, CDR2 YYEEEE.

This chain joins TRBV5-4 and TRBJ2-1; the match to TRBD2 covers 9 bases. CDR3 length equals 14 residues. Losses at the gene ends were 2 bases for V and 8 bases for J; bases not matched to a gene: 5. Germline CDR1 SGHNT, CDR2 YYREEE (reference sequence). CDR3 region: CASSFGGLAYEQFF. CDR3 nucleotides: TGTGCCAGCAGCTTTGGCGGACTAGCGTATGAGCAGTTCTTC.

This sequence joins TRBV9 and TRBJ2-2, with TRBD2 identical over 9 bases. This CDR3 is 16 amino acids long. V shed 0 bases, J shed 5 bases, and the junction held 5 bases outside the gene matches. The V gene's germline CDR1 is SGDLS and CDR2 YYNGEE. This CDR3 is CASSVAGSGRTGELFF. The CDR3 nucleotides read TGTGCCAGCAGCGTAGCCGGTAGCGGGAGAACCGGGGAGCTGTTTTTT.

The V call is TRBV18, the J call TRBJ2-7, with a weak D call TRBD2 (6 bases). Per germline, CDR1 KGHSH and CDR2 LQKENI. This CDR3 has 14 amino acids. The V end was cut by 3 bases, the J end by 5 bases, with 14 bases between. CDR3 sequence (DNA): TGTGCCAGCTCACCCCGGGGGTTAGGGGACGAGCAGTACTTC. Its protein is CASSPRGLGDEQYF.

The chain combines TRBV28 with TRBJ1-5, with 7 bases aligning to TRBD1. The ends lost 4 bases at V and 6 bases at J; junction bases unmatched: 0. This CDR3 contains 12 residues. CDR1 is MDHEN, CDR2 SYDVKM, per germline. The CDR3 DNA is TGTGCCAGCAGTTGGACAGGTCAGCCCCAGCATTTT. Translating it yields CASSWTGQPQHF. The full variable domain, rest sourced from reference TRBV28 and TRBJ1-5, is DVKVTQSSRYLVKRTGEKVFLECVQDMDHENMFWYRQDPGLGLRLIYFSYDVKMKEKGDIPEGYSVSREKKERFSLILESASTNQTSMYLCASSWTGQPQHFGDGTRLSIL.

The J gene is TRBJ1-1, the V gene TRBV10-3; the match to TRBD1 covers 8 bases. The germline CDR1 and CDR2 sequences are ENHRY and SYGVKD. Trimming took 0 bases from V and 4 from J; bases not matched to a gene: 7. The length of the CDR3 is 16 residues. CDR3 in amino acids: CAISESPGGGGTEAFF. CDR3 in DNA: TGTGCCATCAGTGAGTCGCCAGGGGGCGGAGGCACTGAAGCTTTCTTT.

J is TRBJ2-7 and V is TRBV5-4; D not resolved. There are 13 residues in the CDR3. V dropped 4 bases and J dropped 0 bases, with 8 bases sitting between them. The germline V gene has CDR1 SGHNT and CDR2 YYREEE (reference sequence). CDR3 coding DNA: TGTGCCAGCAGCCCACCGAGCTCCTACGAGCAGTACTTC. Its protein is CASSPPSSYEQYF.

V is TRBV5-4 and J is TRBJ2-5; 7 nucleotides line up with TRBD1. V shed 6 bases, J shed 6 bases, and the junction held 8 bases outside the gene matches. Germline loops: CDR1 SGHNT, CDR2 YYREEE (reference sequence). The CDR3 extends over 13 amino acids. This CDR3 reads CASNPRGMKTQYF. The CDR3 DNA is TGTGCCAGCAACCCCAGGGGGATGAAGACCCAGTACTTC.

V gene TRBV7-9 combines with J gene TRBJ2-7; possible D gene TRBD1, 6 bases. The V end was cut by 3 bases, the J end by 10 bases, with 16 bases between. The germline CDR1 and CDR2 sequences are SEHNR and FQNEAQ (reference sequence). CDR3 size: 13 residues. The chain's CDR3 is CASSLGDTADQYF. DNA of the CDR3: TGTGCCAGCAGCTTGGGGGACACAGCGGACCAGTACTTC.

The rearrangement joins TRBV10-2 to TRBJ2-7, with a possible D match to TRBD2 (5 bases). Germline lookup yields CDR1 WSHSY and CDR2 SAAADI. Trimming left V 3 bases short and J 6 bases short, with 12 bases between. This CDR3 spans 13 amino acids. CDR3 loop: CASSESEAGEQYF. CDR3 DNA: TGCGCCAGCAGTGAATCAGAGGCGGGCGAGCAGTACTTC.

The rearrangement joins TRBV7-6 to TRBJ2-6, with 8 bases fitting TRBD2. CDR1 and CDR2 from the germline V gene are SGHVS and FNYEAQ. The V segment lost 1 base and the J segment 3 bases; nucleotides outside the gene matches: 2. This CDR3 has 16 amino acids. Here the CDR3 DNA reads TGTGCCAGCAGCTTAGTCGGGGGGGTTGGGGCCAACGTCCTGACTTTC. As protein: CASSLVGGVGANVLTF.

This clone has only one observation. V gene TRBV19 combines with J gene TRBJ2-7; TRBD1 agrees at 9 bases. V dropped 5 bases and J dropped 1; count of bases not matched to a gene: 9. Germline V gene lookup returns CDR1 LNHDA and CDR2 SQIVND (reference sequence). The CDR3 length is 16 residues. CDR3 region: CASSSSTGTGSYEQYF. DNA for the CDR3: TGTGCCAGTAGTTCCAGTACCGGGACAGGGTCCTACGAGCAGTACTTC.